Described below is a single T cell receptor beta chain sequence and its context. This entry belongs to a study of control samples from healthy donors and cancer patients. The germline CDR1 and CDR2 sequences are KGHSH and LQKENI. CDR3 size: 14 residues. Trimming pared 3 bases from V and 7 bases from J, leaving 12 bases between. TCRdb's copy holds only in-frame clones and misses some; the assay was immunoSEQ multiplex PCR. The profile shows some 160,000 clones, about nine tenths of them singletons. The TCR comes from a man in his thirties or forties in good health. This chain links TRBV18 with TRBJ1-4; a possible D gene is TRBD1 (6 bases). The sequenced material came from blood. The CDR3 coding sequence is TGTGCCAGCTCACCCACAGGGAAGGGTGAAAAACTGTTTTTT. Protein sequence: CASSPTGKGEKLFF.